The sequence of this T cell receptor beta chain was determined in a study of T cells in Graves' hyperthyroidism and ophthalmopathy. General study points: A model of 13 V-J pairs discriminated ophthalmopathy from stable hyperthyroidism.

There were TCR beta CDR3 regions amplified from RNA transcripts. Carried out on the TCR CDR3, a first-round RT-PCR used the HTBI primer set. One entry per CDR3 protein results from TCRdb running MiXCR on the multiplex PCR reads. There are roughly 750,000 distinct CDR3 sequences in the sample; about a sixth occur only once, and roughly 8% lies in the top ten. At least ten counts were recorded for this clonotype. The target antigen is unknown. CDR1 is LNHDA, CDR2 SQIVND, per germline (reference sequence). Losses at the gene ends were 5 bases for V and 2 bases for J; bases not matched to a gene: 18. There are 19 residues in the CDR3.

The clonotype originates from a man in his late teens or twenties with Graves' hyperthyroidism. The sample consisted of blood. This chain links TRBV19 with TRBJ2-5; 9 bases fit TRBD2. CDR3 amino acids: CASSVGLAGGREWQETQYF. The CDR3 bases are TGTGCCAGTAGTGTGGGCCTTGCGGGAGGGCGAGAGTGGCAAGAGACCCAGTACTTC.